The T cell receptor (beta chain) under discussion was sequenced for a study of cytomegalovirus exposure and HLA in healthy donors (dated by TCRdb to the late 2010s). In terms of the full investigation: An earlier analysis of a few hundred of the donors reported about 260 Gb of sequence data and 117 million unique TCR beta sequences obtained from about 170 million T cells. About 280 gigabases of sequencing data and 70 million to 100 million unique TCR sequences made up an early release that covered about 640 HLA-typed donors. Of the roughly 390 genotyped donors, less than 85% were placed in the genetic ancestry cluster associated with self-reported Caucasian donors. The aim of the study was to test whether cataloging public T cell receptors could identify signatures of past pathogen exposure. The study used immunosequencing to profile the T cell repertoires of some 600 subjects and linked those repertoires to cytomegalovirus serostatus. In addition to the first cohort of hundreds of subjects, a separate validation cohort of 120 different subjects was used. To predict cytomegalovirus infection status, the study brought together high-throughput TCR immunosequencing, statistical association of individual TCRs with disease status, and machine learning. A later analysis re-examined previously published TCR beta repertoires from over 500 donors and added high-resolution HLA genotyping to investigate patterns of TCR occurrence. In the later analysis, no new phenotypic data were used to find candidate immune exposures; instead, reliance was placed on TCR beta sequences and their occurrence across donors. To decide whether each TCR beta V gene segment behaved as functional or pseudogenic, an earlier analysis of approximately 600 of the donors relied on high-throughput TCR beta sequencing. Donor age, sex, ethnicity and CMV serostatus were compiled together with the repertoire data. Genome-wide SNP genotypes for about three fifths of the roughly 670 donors were used in a later genetic analysis, which treated that subset as a discovery cohort. All discovery cohort repertoires had been generated on a single sequencing platform. Both class I and class II loci were covered by HLA typing, at four-digit resolution. Typing coverage varied by locus: roughly 629-630 donors for A, B, C, DRB1 and DQB1; approximately 500 for DQA1; more than 600 for DPA1; approximately 490 for DPB1. Because of strong linkage in the cohort, 4 to 6 DR-DQ haplotypes were treated as single units for association and clustering. On average, 235,054 unique TCR beta nucleotide sequences were sequenced per donor among 398 genotyped donors of the cohort, with roughly a sixth of those sequences being non-productive. The investigation overall reported the following: A further reported finding was that TCR beta sequences accurately predicted the HLA-A and HLA-B alleles for most subjects in the first cohort. Correlated functional status among segregating V segments might be attributable to linkage disequilibrium, but an unknown experimental factor could not be ruled out. Because HLA typing was unavailable for some donors at each locus, only the typed subset was used in association tests. In a later analysis, TCR association rates were found to vary across HLA loci, with the most associated TCRs seen for DRB1 alleles and the fewest for HLA-C alleles. Presence/absence analyses assumed roughly uniform sequencing depth across donors, an assumption that may not hold. A later analysis associated roughly 17,000 TCR beta sequences with specific HLA alleles at a false discovery rate of 0.05. In a later genetic analysis, fewer N-insertions in productive TCRs were reported among donors in an Asian-associated ancestry cluster than the roughly 700-donor mean. A later analysis found that most CMV-associated TCR beta chains appeared HLA-restricted, with HLA associations seemingly driven largely by CMV exposure. The cohort was sequenced for TCR beta chains only, and without alpha or paired-chain data the features that could be detected were limited. The only immune exposure information available for the cohort was CMV serostatus. Broadly in line with IMGT annotations, most TCR beta V segments showed up in productive rearrangements about 87% or about 30% of the time in an earlier analysis of 450 to 600 of the donors. The authors suggested that the approach could potentially be extended to other disease states and immunological phenotypes. While some public TCRs were present in many individuals, most TCR sequences turned up only very rarely across donors. In a later analysis, several top co-occurrence clusters were reported to appear linked to parvovirus B19, influenza, CMV and Epstein-Barr virus. In a later genetic analysis, a missense DCLRE1C variant was associated with V-gene and J-gene trimming of TCR beta chains, and the association was replicated in an independent cohort. Because counts were too low, roughly 16 rarely observed V segments, including chromosome 9 orphons, were left out of the earlier analysis of 500 to 750 of the donors. The 87-base-pair reads could not distinguish some IMGT-functional V segments, including TRBV6-2 and TRBV6-3, so those segments were excluded. A cluster of highly shared sequence variants was judged likely to be a technical artifact of the sequencing pipeline. In a later analysis, HLA-associated TCR beta chains were found to be more clonally expanded and to have lower generation probabilities than equally common non-associated chains. When HLA alleles, especially DR and DQ, strongly co-occurred, attributing TCR associations to individual alleles was difficult. The study gave a list of 150 to 200 TCR beta chains associated with cytomegalovirus. A few of the identified cytomegalovirus-associated TCR beta chains were confirmed in vitro to be specific for cytomegalovirus antigens. Cytomegalovirus status was reported to be diagnosed by the classifier with high specificity and sensitivity in both the original and validation cohorts.

V ends up 5 bases short and J 11 bases short, with an unmatched junction base count of 19. The germline V gene specifies SGHVS as CDR1 and FQNEAQ as CDR2. The CDR3 sequence holds 16 residues, the cysteine and phenylalanine included. The kept DNA is CDR3 alone, 48 bases in frame from the first base. Library preparation employed the immunoSEQ multiplex PCR assay. The multiplex PCR relied on a mix of 60 forward primers for TCR Vbeta segments and 13 reverse primers for TCR Jbeta segments. The CDR3 region of rearranged TCR beta genes was amplified from genomic DNA with a multiplex PCR assay. The Illumina HiSeq System was used to sequence the amplified TCR beta libraries as 87-base-pair reads. Per the original workflow: A later analysis counted tens of millions of unique TCR beta chains across the 550 to 750 repertoires, and around 9.9 million of these chains were shared by at least two donors. A nearest-neighbor algorithm error-corrected the raw reads and collapsed the reads into unique sequences, merging closely related sequences to remove PCR and sequencing errors. V, D and J gene segments were assigned by aligning CDR3 sequences to IMGT reference sequences. Each retained sequence needed at least a six-nucleotide match to both a V gene segment and a J gene segment. A rearrangement counted as productive if the CDR3 had no stop codons and remained in frame with V and J, and every other rearrangement counted as non-productive. Following IMGT convention, CDR3 was defined as the stretch from the second conserved V-encoded cysteine up to the conserved J-encoded phenylalanine. Sequences without an unambiguous match to a single V gene segment were excluded from the earlier analysis of 500 to 700 of the donors. An earlier analysis of 450 to 650 of the donors called V segments functional above 56.7% productive rearrangements and segregating when the between-donor standard deviation exceeded 5%. A statistical classification framework was developed to diagnose cytomegalovirus status using the catalog of TCR beta chain sequences. A later analysis assigned V and J genes by comparing TCR nucleotide sequences with IMGT/GENE-DB human TR gene sequences. Using the TCRdist pipeline, a later analysis assigned CDR3 sequences along with most-parsimonious VDJ recombination scenarios. In a later analysis, each TCR beta chain was defined by its CDR3 amino acid sequence together with its V-gene family, and reads without a unique V-gene family were excluded. In a later analysis, 550 to 650 highly shared, low-generation-probability nucleotide sequences were removed to address suspected cross-contamination and a sequencing artifact. In a later analysis, a clonal expansion index for each public chain was calculated from normalized within-repertoire ranks of inferred template counts. In a later analysis, generation probabilities were computed with a VDJ recombination model fitted to out-of-frame rearrangements, and the resulting probabilities were checked against IGoR. In a later analysis, TCR-TCR, TCR-HLA and TCR-CMV co-occurrence was scored with hypergeometric tests, and a repertoire-size bias correction was applied to TCR pairs. A later analysis estimated false discovery rates by permuting HLA or CMV assignments 20 times. In a later analysis, co-occurring TCRs were grouped with DBSCAN, and TCRdist sequence similarity was added when clustering was performed within HLA-allele-positive subsets. Repertoires with fewer than 30,000 or more than 120,000 public chains were left out of co-occurrence clustering, as were four to six repertoires with anomalous nucleotide sharing. TCRdb took this table from immuneACCESS and kept in-frame rearrangements with V and J called. Such tables lack part of the clones; where checked against another copy, unresolved V genes explain under half of the gap, and the rest is unexplained. That table is the source of V, J and clone size, and D and trimming were worked out from the DNA. Across this sample there are 180,000 or so clones, with over 75% seen only once. 1.5% to 2% of the sample is held by the ten biggest clonotypes.

Note on this clone: It has no known antigen specificity. Per-base qualities were not stored, and no clone one base away is much larger.

The cohort consisted of hundreds of healthy bone marrow donors. At the time of sampling, every cohort member was nominally healthy, though immune exposures that went unrecorded were likely present. The donor tested CMV seronegative and was one of the 352 seronegative cohort members. A peripheral blood sample was provided by each donor, and peripheral blood mononuclear cells were used for TCR beta sequencing. The Qiagen DNeasy Blood Extraction Kit was used to extract genomic DNA from the blood cell samples. The chain links TRBV7-8 with TRBJ2-3; 7 middle bases align to TRBD2. The clonotype comes from a young woman in good health and CMV-seronegative. The sample consisted of PBMCs. The CDR3 sequence is CASSPTTGTTIRKQYF. Here is the DNA: TGTGCCAGCAGCCCTACAACGGGGACTACCATCCGTAAGCAGTATTTT.